This T cell receptor (beta chain) was identified during a study of STAT5B mutations in CD4+ large granular lymphocyte leukemia. Looking at the study overall: The CDR3 'QG' motif was associated with a particular HLA allele among healthy donors.

This was a survey-level run. Some clones are missing from TCRdb's copy, which holds only in-frame ones; the method was immunoSEQ multiplex PCR. This table has around 29,000 clones, roughly three quarters appearing once. The length of the CDR3 is 15 residues. J lost 6 bases, V lost 0 bases, and 6 bases had no gene match. Germline CDR1 LNHDA, CDR2 SQIVND (reference sequence). The source material was CD4+ T cells from blood buffy coats. The TCR sequence derives from a human donor in good health. V usage is TRBV19 and J usage is TRBJ2-7; 9 bases map to TRBD2. The chain's CDR3 is CASSIDGTSSREQYF. The CDR3 DNA reads as TGTGCCAGTAGTATAGATGGGACTAGCTCACGCGAGCAGTACTTC. Full variable domain (missing parts from reference TRBV19 and TRBJ2-7): DGGITQSPKYLFRKEGQNVTLSCEQNLNHDAMYWYRQDPGQGLRLIYYSQIVNDFQKGDIAEGYSVSREKKESFPLTVTSAQKNPTAFYLCASSIDGTSSREQYFGPGTRLTVT.